This T cell receptor beta chain is drawn from a study of CD8+CD57+ T cells in acquired aplastic anemia. For the study at large: When averaged, DNA from sorted CD4+ and CD8+ cells came to approximately 3.2 ug. Whole-study findings and limits: Patients and healthy controls showed no significant CD8+ Simpson's diversity difference. Patients and controls were found to share twenty-nine CD8+ CDR3 sequences.

The CDR3 loop spans 13 amino acids. Germline lookup yields CDR1 SGHTA and CDR2 FQGNSA. V shed 0 bases and J shed 5 bases, with 7 bases lying between them. It was patients with CD8+CD57+ cell expansion by flow cytometry who were chosen for sequencing. The TCR beta profiling, which covered VDJ combination and CDR3 sequence, was carried out using genomic DNA as the template. TCRdb re-analysed the reads in MiXCR, keeping a single row per CDR3 protein. Altogether 200,000 to 250,000 distinct CDR3 sequences are present, roughly 60% being singletons, with the ten largest covering roughly 53%. To note about this clonotype: What it binds is not known.

Sequenced input: sorted CD4+, CD8+, or CD8+CD57+ T cells (not recorded which) from PBMCs. This TCR derives from a human donor with aplastic anemia. V is TRBV7-2 and J is TRBJ2-5; D uncertain. The DNA of the CDR3 is TGTGCCAGCAGCTTAGCGAACGGGGAGACCCAGTACTTC. Translated, it gives CASSLANGETQYF.